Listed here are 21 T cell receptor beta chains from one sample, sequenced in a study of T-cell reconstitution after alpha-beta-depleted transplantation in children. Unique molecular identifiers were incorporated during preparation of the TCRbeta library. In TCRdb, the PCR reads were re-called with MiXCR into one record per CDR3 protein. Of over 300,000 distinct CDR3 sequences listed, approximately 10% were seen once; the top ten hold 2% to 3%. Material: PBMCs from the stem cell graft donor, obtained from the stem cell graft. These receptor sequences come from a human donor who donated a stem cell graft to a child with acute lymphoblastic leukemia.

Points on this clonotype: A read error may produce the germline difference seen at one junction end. The CDR3 loop reads CTSSPSTSGVSRTGELFF. The CDR3 bases are TGTACCAGCAGTCCTTCAACTAGCGGGGTATCACGGACCGGGGAGCTGTTTTTT. The chain combines TRBV3-1 with TRBJ2-2; 10 bases are a match to TRBD2. From germline, CDR1 is LGHDT and CDR2 YNNKEL (reference sequence). The CDR3 length is 18 residues.

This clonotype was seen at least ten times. The CDR3 DNA reads TGTGCCAGCACCGCCGGGTCCGGGGCTAATGAAAAACTGTTTTTT. It translates to CASTAGSGANEKLFF. The J gene is TRBJ1-4, the V gene TRBV7-9, with D unresolved. V shed 7 bases and J shed 3 bases, with 15 bases lying between them. Germline CDR1 and CDR2: SEHNR and FQNEAQ (reference sequence). This CDR3 comprises 15 residues. The complete variable domain, with remaining parts taken from reference TRBV7-9 and TRBJ1-4, reads DTGVSQNPRHKITKRGQNVTFRCDPISEHNRLYWYRQTLGQGPEFLTYFQNEAQLEKSRLLSDRFSAERPKGSFSTLEIQRTEQGDSAMYLCASTAGSGANEKLFFGSGTQLSVL.

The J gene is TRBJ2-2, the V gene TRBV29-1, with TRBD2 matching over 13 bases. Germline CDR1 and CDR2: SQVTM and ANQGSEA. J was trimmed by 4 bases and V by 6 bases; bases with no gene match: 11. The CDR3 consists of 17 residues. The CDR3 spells CSVAGLAGVEGTGELFF. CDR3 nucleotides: TGCAGCGTAGCCGGACTAGCGGGAGTGGAGGGCACCGGGGAGCTGTTTTTT.

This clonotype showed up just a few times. In DNA form, the CDR3 reads TGTGCCAGCAGCTTATACCCGGACAGCTCCTCAACTAATGAAAAACTGTTTTTT. Amino acid sequence: CASSLYPDSSSTNEKLFF. V is TRBV7-8 and J is TRBJ1-4; perhaps TRBD1 as D (6 bases). CDR1 SGHVS and CDR2 FQNEAQ come from the germline V gene. V was cut by 2 bases and J by 0 bases, with 16 bases left in between. This CDR3 has 18 amino acids. Combining the CDR3 with reference TRBV7-8 and TRBJ1-4 gives the whole variable domain GAGVSQSPRYKVAKRGQDVALRCDPISGHVSLFWYQQALGQGPEFLTYFQNEAQLDKSGLPSDRFFAERPEGSVSTLKIQRTQQEDSAVYLCASSLYPDSSSTNEKLFFGSGTQLSVL.

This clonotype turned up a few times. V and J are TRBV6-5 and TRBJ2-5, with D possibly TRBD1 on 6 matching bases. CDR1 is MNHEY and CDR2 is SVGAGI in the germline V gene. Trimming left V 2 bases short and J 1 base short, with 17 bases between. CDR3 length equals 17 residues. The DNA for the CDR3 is TGTGCCAGCAGTTACACTCCCAGGACAGTCTCCCAAGAGACCCAGTACTTC. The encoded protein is CASSYTPRTVSQETQYF.

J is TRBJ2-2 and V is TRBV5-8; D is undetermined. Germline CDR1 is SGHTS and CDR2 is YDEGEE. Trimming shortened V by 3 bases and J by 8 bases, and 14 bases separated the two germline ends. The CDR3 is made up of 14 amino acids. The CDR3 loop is CASSSRLLGGELFF. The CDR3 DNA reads TGTGCCAGCAGCTCCCGACTCCTTGGTGGGGAGCTGTTTTTT.

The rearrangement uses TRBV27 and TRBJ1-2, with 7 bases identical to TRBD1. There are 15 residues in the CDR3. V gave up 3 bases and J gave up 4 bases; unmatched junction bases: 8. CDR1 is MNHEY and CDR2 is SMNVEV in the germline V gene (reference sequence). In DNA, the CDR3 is TGTGCCAGCAGTTTGCGGCAGGGGGTGGGCTATGGCTACACCTTC. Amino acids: CASSLRQGVGYGYTF.

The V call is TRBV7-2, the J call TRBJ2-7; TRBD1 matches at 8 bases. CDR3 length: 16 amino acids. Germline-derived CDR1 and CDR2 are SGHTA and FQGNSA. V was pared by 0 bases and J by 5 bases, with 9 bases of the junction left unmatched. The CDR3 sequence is CASSLAGGQGVHEQYF. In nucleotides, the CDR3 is TGTGCCAGCAGCTTAGCGGGCGGACAGGGAGTCCACGAGCAGTACTTC.

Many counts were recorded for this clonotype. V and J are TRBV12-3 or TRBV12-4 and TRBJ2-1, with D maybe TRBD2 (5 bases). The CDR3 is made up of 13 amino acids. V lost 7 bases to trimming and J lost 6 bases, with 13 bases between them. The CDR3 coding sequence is TGTGCCAGCACCTCCGGAGGAGGCAATGAGCAGTTCTTC. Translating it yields CASTSGGGNEQFF.

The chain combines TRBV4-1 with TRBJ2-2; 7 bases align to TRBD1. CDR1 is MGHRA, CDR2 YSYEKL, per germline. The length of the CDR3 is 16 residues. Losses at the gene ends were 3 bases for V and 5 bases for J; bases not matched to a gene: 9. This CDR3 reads CASSHYRGLGTGELFF. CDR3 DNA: TGCGCCAGCAGCCACTACAGGGGTCTAGGGACCGGGGAGCTGTTTTTT.

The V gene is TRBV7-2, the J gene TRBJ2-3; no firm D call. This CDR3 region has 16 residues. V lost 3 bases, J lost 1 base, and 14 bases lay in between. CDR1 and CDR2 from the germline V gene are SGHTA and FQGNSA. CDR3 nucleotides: TGTGCCAGCAGCTTTACGGATTTTGGGCGCACAGATACGCAGTATTTT. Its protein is CASSFTDFGRTDTQYF.

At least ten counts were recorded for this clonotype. The CDR3 DNA reads TGCAGCGTTGGGACAGGCCAAGAGACCCAGTACTTC. This sequence encodes CSVGTGQETQYF. The chain links TRBV29-1 to TRBJ2-5; 7 bases match TRBD1. V lost 4 bases, J lost 1 base, and 0 bases stayed unmatched. The CDR3 contains 12 residues. In germline, CDR1 is SQVTM, CDR2 ANQGSEA.

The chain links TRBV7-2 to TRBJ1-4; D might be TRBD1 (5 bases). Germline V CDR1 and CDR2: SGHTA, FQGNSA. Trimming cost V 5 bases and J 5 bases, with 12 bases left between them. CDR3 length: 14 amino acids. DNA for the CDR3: TGTGCCAGCAGCCGACGGGGGGACAATGAAAAACTGTTTTTT. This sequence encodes CASSRRGDNEKLFF.

The CDR3 bases are TGTGCCAGCACGGAAATATGGGAGGGCCGCATGGGTACGCAGTATTTT. As protein: CASTEIWEGRMGTQYF. V is TRBV2 and J is TRBJ2-3; TRBD2 matches 7 bases. Unmatched junction bases numbered 18, after V lost 7 bases and J lost 8 bases. The CDR3 spans 16 residues. Germline lookup yields CDR1 SNHLY and CDR2 FYNNEI.

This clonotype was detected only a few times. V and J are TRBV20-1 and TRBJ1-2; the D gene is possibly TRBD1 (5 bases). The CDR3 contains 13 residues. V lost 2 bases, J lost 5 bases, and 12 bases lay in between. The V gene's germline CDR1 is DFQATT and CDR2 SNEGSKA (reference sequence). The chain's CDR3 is CSARRDRSYGYTF. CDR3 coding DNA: TGCAGTGCTAGACGTGACAGAAGTTATGGCTACACCTTC.

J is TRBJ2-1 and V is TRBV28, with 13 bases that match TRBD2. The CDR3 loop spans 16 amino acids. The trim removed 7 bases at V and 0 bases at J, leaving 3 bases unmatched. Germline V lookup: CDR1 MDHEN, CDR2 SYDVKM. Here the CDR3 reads CASKWTSGSSYNEQFF. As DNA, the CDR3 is TGTGCCAGCAAATGGACTAGCGGGAGCTCCTACAATGAGCAGTTCTTC.

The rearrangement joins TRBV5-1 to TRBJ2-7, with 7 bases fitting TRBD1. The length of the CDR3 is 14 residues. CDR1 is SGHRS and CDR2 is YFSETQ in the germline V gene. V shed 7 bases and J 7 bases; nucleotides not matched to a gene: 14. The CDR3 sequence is CASGEQGPPSEQYF. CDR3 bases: TGCGCCAGCGGAGAACAGGGGCCTCCGTCGGAGCAGTACTTC.

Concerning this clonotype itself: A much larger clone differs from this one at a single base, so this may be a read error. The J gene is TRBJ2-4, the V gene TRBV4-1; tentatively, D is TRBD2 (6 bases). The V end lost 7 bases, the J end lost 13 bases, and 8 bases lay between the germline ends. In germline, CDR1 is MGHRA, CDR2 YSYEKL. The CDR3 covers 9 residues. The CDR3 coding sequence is TGCGCCAGCACGGGAGCACAGTACTTC. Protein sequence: CASTGAQYF.

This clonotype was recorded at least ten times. CDR3 amino acids: CASSQEWQGEVNEQFF. CDR3 sequence (DNA): TGTGCCAGCAGCCAAGAGTGGCAGGGGGAGGTCAATGAGCAGTTCTTC. This chain uses TRBV4-2 with TRBJ2-1; a possible D gene is TRBD1 (7 bases). Trimming removed 0 bases at V and 6 bases at J, with 15 bases between. The V gene's germline CDR1 is LGHNA and CDR2 YNFKEQ. The CDR3 spans 16 residues.

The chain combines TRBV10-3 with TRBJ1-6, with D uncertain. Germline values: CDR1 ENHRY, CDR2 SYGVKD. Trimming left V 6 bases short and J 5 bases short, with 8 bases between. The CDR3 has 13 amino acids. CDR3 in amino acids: CAISMDHNSPLHF. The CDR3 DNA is TGTGCCATCAGCATGGACCATAATTCACCCCTCCACTTT.

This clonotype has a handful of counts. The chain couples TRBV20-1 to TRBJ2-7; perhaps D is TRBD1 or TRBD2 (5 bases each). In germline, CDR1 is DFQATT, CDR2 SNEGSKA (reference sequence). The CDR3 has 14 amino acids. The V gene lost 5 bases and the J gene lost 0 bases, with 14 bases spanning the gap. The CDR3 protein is CSAPRSGGSYEQYF. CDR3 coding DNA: TGCAGTGCTCCTCGTAGTGGGGGCTCCTACGAGCAGTACTTC.